The present T cell receptor beta chain was sequenced within a study of OX40 agonist ivuxolimab in advanced cancers. As for the study in general: One hepatocellular carcinoma and two cutaneous melanoma patients partially responded.

Losses at the gene ends were 4 bases for V and 1 base for J; bases not matched to a gene: 10. The CDR3 runs 16 residues. The germline CDR1 and CDR2 sequences are SGDLS and YYNGEE. Sequenced by immunoSEQ multiplex PCR; TCRdb stores in-frame clones only, minus some. The repertoire holds 35,000 to 45,000 clones, with roughly 83% as singletons. Individuals having autoimmune disease history or systemic immunosuppression were not enrolled. This sequence was found in an adult with an advanced solid tumor such as melanoma, head and neck, liver or kidney cancer. The sequences come from CD4+ or CD8+ T cells sorted from blood, collected in a trial of the OX40 agonist ivuxolimab. The chain joins TRBV9 to TRBJ1-2, with TRBD1 matching 7 bases. The CDR3 loop reads CASSYQTGPFNYGYTF. CDR3 nucleotide sequence: TGTGCCAGCAGCTATCAGACAGGGCCATTTAACTATGGCTACACCTTC.